This T cell receptor (beta chain) was captured by sequencing in a study of molecular identifiers for immune sequencing clone quantification. For the study at large: For replicates, RNA isolated from approximately 22,000 or 94,000 naive CD8 cells was divided into five portions, of which four were sequenced.

This CDR3 has 15 residues. In germline, CDR1 is LGHDT, CDR2 YNNKEL (reference sequence). V gave up 3 bases and J gave up 5 bases; unmatched junction bases: 8. TCRdb ran MiXCR on the PCR reads and lists one entry per CDR3 protein. The table includes approximately 550,000 distinct CDR3 sequences, about a quarter detected once. Sequenced material: naive CD8+ T cells from blood, with Jurkat cell RNA spiked in. Subset given: FACS-sorted CD8+CD4-CCR7+CD45RA+ naive T cells. The sequence came from a human donor in good health. Some libraries in this study had Jurkat cell RNA spiked in. The chain uses TRBV3-1 and TRBJ2-7, with 9 positions matching TRBD1. CDR3 bases: TGTGCCAGCAGCCACTCGCGGACAGGGGCTCACGAGCAGTACTTC. It codes for CASSHSRTGAHEQYF.